What follows are 26 T cell receptor beta chains derived from one specimen sequenced in a study of Tregs in tolerant kidney transplant recipients. The repertoire was sequenced with immunoSEQ multiplex PCR; TCRdb's copy has only in-frame clones and lacks some. This table has approximately 260,000 clones, more than 65% appearing once. Sample: CD4+ T cells from blood. These receptor sequences come from a human donor in good health.

This clone was detected a few times. The V and J genes are TRBV18 and TRBJ2-2; D not resolved. The CDR3 spans 17 residues. The germline V gene encodes CDR1 KGHSH and CDR2 LQKENI. The V and J ends lost 10 bases and 0 bases respectively, with 21 bases between them. CDR3 bases: TGTGCCACTCCTGACGCCAATCTAGTGGCGAACACCGGGGAGCTGTTTTTT. This encodes CATPDANLVANTGELFF.

This clone is a singleton in its sample. The chain recombines TRBV2 with TRBJ1-1, with TRBD1 matching 10 bases. The CDR3 covers 14 residues. Unmatched junction bases numbered 2, after V lost 4 bases and J lost 3 bases. CDR1 and CDR2 from the germline V gene are SNHLY and FYNNEI. This CDR3 is CASSGTGGDTEAFF. The CDR3 nucleotides read TGTGCCAGCAGTGGGACAGGGGGGGACACTGAAGCTTTCTTT.

This clone was detected once. The chain couples TRBV5-4 to TRBJ1-1, with D unclear. V lost 3 bases, J lost 2 bases, and 8 bases lay in between. Germline CDR1 and CDR2: SGHNT and YYREEE (reference sequence). CDR3 length: 13 residues. Here the CDR3 DNA reads TGTGCCAGCAGCTACGACCTAAACACTGAAGCTTTCTTT. The encoded protein is CASSYDLNTEAFF.

This clone was seen only once. This chain connects TRBV15 to TRBJ2-1, with a tentative D call TRBD2 (5 bases). CDR3 length: 14 amino acids. CDR1 LNHNV and CDR2 YYDKDF come from the germline V gene (reference sequence). V was cut by 3 bases and J by 3 bases, with 9 bases left in between. CDR3: CATSSDGDYNEQFF. The DNA for the CDR3 is TGTGCCACCAGCAGCGACGGGGACTACAATGAGCAGTTCTTC.

The V call is TRBV27, the J call TRBJ2-7; unclear D gene. Germline CDR1 and CDR2: MNHEY and SMNVEV (reference sequence). The CDR3 is 13 amino acids. V shed 1 base and J shed 1 base, with 5 bases lying between them. This chain's CDR3 is CASSLYTSYEQYF. The CDR3 DNA reads TGTGCCAGCAGTTTATACACGTCCTACGAGCAGTACTTC.

This clone was seen once. The chain has TRBV2 and TRBJ2-3; D is tentatively TRBD1 or TRBD2 (5 bases each). The CDR3 extends over 13 amino acids. CDR1 SNHLY and CDR2 FYNNEI come from the germline V gene. Between the trimmed V and J ends, which lost 11 bases and 4 bases, there was a span of 16 bases. This CDR3 reads CASTGTVADTQYF. In DNA, the CDR3 is TGTGCCTCGACGGGGACCGTAGCAGATACGCAGTATTTT.

The genes are TRBV6-6 and TRBJ2-3; a weak D match, TRBD2 (6 bases). This CDR3 spans 15 amino acids. Trimming stripped 7 bases from V and 5 bases from J, with 19 bases between. Germline values: CDR1 MNHNY, CDR2 SVGAGI (reference sequence). CDR3: CASTLRGPSVDTQYF. CDR3 bases: TGTGCCAGCACGCTGAGGGGCCCTAGCGTAGATACGCAGTATTTT.

This clone has only one observation. The genes are TRBV5-4 and TRBJ1-1; D may be TRBD1 (6 bases). The length of the CDR3 is 13 residues. Trimming cost V 0 bases and J 11 bases, with 14 bases left between them. Germline V CDR1 and CDR2: SGHNT, YYREEE (reference sequence). This chain's CDR3 is CASSLDGGAYAFF. CDR3 nucleotides: TGTGCCAGCAGCTTGGATGGGGGCGCATACGCTTTCTTT.

In the case of this clone: This likely comes from a read error, as the CDR3 has no conserved phenylalanine or tryptophan at its end. The chain links TRBV7-3 to TRBJ1-2; D remains unclear. Germline lookup yields CDR1 SGHTA and CDR2 FQGTGA. V lost 0 bases to trimming and J lost 8 bases, with 19 bases between them. The CDR3 totals 16 residues. The CDR3 is CASSLTFWTRVKGYTL. The CDR3 region has the DNA TGTGCCAGCAGCTTAACGTTCTGGACCCGCGTGAAGGGCTACACCCTC.

This clone was detected only a few times. This chain links TRBV18 with TRBJ1-1; 7 nucleotides agree with TRBD1. Germline loops: CDR1 KGHSH, CDR2 LQKENI. This CDR3 comprises 14 residues. The trim removed 0 bases at V and 3 bases at J, leaving 1 base unmatched. This CDR3 reads CASSPPGGDTEAFF. The CDR3 DNA reads as TGTGCCAGCTCACCACCAGGGGGCGACACTGAAGCTTTCTTT. The full variable domain, rest sourced from reference TRBV18 and TRBJ1-1, is NAGVMQNPRHLVRRRGQEARLRCSPMKGHSHVYWYRQLPEEGLKFMVYLQKENIIDESGMPKERFSAEFPKEGPSILRIQQVVRGDSAAYFCASSPPGGDTEAFFGQGTRLTVV.

As concerns this clone: In the same sample, other DNA sequences code for this CDR3. The chain combines TRBV5-1 with TRBJ1-2; D may be TRBD1 (6 bases). The V gene lost 3 bases and the J gene lost 8 bases, with 17 bases spanning the gap. Germline V lookup: CDR1 SGHRS, CDR2 YFSETQ. CDR3 size: 14 residues. The CDR3 protein is CASSSPEGVRGYTF. DNA for the CDR3: TGCGCCAGCAGCTCCCCCGAGGGGGTGCGGGGCTACACCTTC.

This clone was counted once. The genes are TRBV7-2 and TRBJ1-4; 8 bases match TRBD1. The CDR3 is 15 residues long. V shed 0 bases, J shed 5 bases, and the junction held 2 bases outside the gene matches. Germline V gives CDR1 SGHTA, CDR2 FQGNSA. The CDR3 coding sequence is TGTGCCAGCAGCTTAGCCCGGACAGGGAATGAAAAACTGTTTTTT. Its protein is CASSLARTGNEKLFF.

CDR3 protein: CATTPGQNYGYTF. CDR3 sequence (DNA): TGTGCCACCACCCCGGGGCAGAACTATGGCTACACCTTC. The chain combines TRBV15 with TRBJ1-2, with D possibly TRBD1 on 5 matching bases. The CDR3 loop spans 13 amino acids. The V gene lost 7 bases and the J gene lost 2 bases, with 11 bases spanning the gap. Germline V lookup: CDR1 LNHNV, CDR2 YYDKDF (reference sequence).

The V and J genes are TRBV5-1 and TRBJ1-3; D possibly corresponds to TRBD1 (6 bases). Germline V gene lookup returns CDR1 SGHRS and CDR2 YFSETQ. Between the trimmed V and J ends, which lost 0 bases and 3 bases, there was a span of 10 bases. The CDR3 runs 15 residues. CDR3 loop: CASSLVAGDGNTIYF. In nucleotides, the CDR3 is TGCGCCAGCAGCTTGGTGGCAGGGGATGGAAACACCATATATTTT.

The chain combines TRBV6-1 with TRBJ2-3; 8 bases agree with TRBD2. J gave up 1 base and V 3 bases, and 6 bases lay outside the gene matches. Germline V gives CDR1 MNHNS, CDR2 SASEGT. The CDR3 is 16 residues long. The CDR3, as DNA: TGTGCCAGCAGTGACGGACTAGCTGAAGGCACAGATACGCAGTATTTT. Translated, it gives CASSDGLAEGTDTQYF.

In its sample, this clone was seen a few times. The gene calls are TRBV7-2 and TRBJ2-7, with 7 bases fitting TRBD2. V dropped 5 bases and J dropped 3; count of bases not matched to a gene: 10. The CDR3 extends over 15 amino acids. Germline V gene data show CDR1 as SGHTA and CDR2 as FQGNSA. In DNA form, the CDR3 reads TGTGCCAGCAGCCCTAGAGCCGGGAGGAGCTACGAGCAGTACTTC. It is translated as CASSPRAGRSYEQYF. Filled out from reference TRBV7-2 and TRBJ2-7, the complete variable domain reads GAGVSQSPSNKVTEKGKDVELRCDPISGHTALYWYRQSLGQGLEFLIYFQGNSAPDKSGLPSDRFSAERTGGSVSTLTIQRTQQEDSAVYLCASSPRAGRSYEQYFGPGTRLTVT.

This clone has a single count. This chain joins TRBV11-2 and TRBJ1-3; D not certain. The ends were cut back, 6 bases at V and 2 bases at J, with 8 bases in the middle. Germline-derived CDR1 and CDR2 are SGHAT and FQNNGV. The CDR3 loop spans 13 amino acids. The CDR3 protein is CASRRAAGNTIYF. DNA of the CDR3: TGTGCCAGCAGACGGGCGGCTGGAAACACCATATATTTT.

In its sample, this clone was seen once. The rearrangement links TRBV10-3 to TRBJ2-3, with TRBD2 as a possible D gene (6 bases). The germline V and J ends were trimmed by 4 bases and 4 bases, with 12 bases remaining between them. This CDR3 contains 14 residues. CDR1 is ENHRY and CDR2 is SYGVKD in the germline V gene. CDR3 protein: CAISVGGDSDTQYF. CDR3 nucleotides: TGTGCCATCAGTGTGGGGGGAGATTCAGATACGCAGTATTTT.

V and J are TRBV5-1 and TRBJ1-3; a possible D gene is TRBD1 (6 bases). V lost 4 bases to trimming and J lost 0 bases, with 14 bases between them. Germline V gene data show CDR1 as SGHRS and CDR2 as YFSETQ. The CDR3 runs 16 residues. In DNA form, the CDR3 reads TGCGCCAGCAGCATTACAGGGCCTAGCTCTGGAAACACCATATATTTT. It specifies CASSITGPSSGNTIYF.

J is TRBJ2-7 and V is TRBV6-6, with D hard to call. Looked up from germline, CDR1 is MNHNY and CDR2 is SVGAGI (reference sequence). The CDR3 runs 15 residues. The DNA of the CDR3 is TGTGTCAGTGGGGTGACGGGTTCCACCCTCTACGAGCAGTACTTC. The encoded protein is CVSGVTGSTLYEQYF.

The V and J genes are TRBV9 and TRBJ2-3; 9 nucleotides match TRBD2. The germline gives CDR1 SGDLS, CDR2 YYNGEE. The CDR3 runs 18 residues. Trimming took 4 bases from V and 2 from J; bases not matched to a gene: 14. DNA for the CDR3: TGTGCCAGCAGCACCCTTCCCCCGAGACTAGCGGTCACAGATACGCAGTATTTT. As protein: CASSTLPPRLAVTDTQYF.

This clone was recorded only once. This chain links TRBV6-5 with TRBJ2-7, with TRBD1 matching over 7 bases. The CDR3 spans 12 residues. Germline V gene sequence: CDR1 MNHEY, CDR2 SVGAGI. Unmatched junction bases numbered 4, after V lost 6 bases and J lost 5 bases. The CDR3 loop reads CASRTGLDEQYF. The CDR3 region has the DNA TGTGCCAGCAGGACAGGGTTGGACGAGCAGTACTTC.

This chain uses TRBV19 with TRBJ1-2, with 9 nucleotides matching TRBD1. V gave up 6 bases and J gave up 13 bases; unmatched junction bases: 15. Looked up from germline, CDR1 is LNHDA and CDR2 is SQIVND (reference sequence). This CDR3 comprises 14 residues. The CDR3: CASRTGTGSLEGTF. The CDR3 nucleotides are TGTGCCAGTAGAACCGGGACAGGGAGTTTAGAAGGCACCTTC.

In its sample, this clone was seen a few times. CDR3 nucleotides: TGTGCCAGACCGGCCGCAGGGTCAAGCGTCGGTGGCTACACCTTC. It codes for CARPAAGSSVGGYTF. The chain recombines TRBV5-3 with TRBJ1-2; D perhaps matches TRBD1 (5 bases). TRBV5-3 qualifies as an ORF whose function is uncertain. V was trimmed by 7 bases and J by 7 bases, leaving 23 bases between them. The CDR3 covers 15 residues.

This chain connects TRBV27 to TRBJ1-5; 11 bases agree with TRBD1. The V segment lost 7 bases and the J segment 4 bases; nucleotides outside the gene matches: 9. Looked up from germline, CDR1 is MNHEY and CDR2 is SMNVEV (reference sequence). This CDR3 region has 16 residues. DNA of the CDR3: TGTGCCAGCAAAACTTGGACAGGGGGCGCAAATCAGCCCCAGCATTTT. Its protein is CASKTWTGGANQPQHF.

V usage is TRBV11-3 and J usage is TRBJ2-7, with D hard to call. This CDR3 has 14 residues. V lost 2 bases, J lost 0 bases, and 8 bases lay in between. CDR1 is SGHNT, CDR2 YENEEA, per germline. The CDR3 DNA is TGTGCCAGCAGCTTAAGACCTTACTCCTACGAGCAGTACTTC. This translates into CASSLRPYSYEQYF.